The 9 T cell receptor beta chains in this list originate from one sample, sequenced in a study of Graves' ophthalmopathy and Graves' hyperthyroidism (dated by TCRdb to the late 2010s). The sequencing machine was an Illumina HiSeq 2000. TCR beta CDR3 regions were amplified from RNA transcripts for repertoire sequencing. A first-round RT-PCR used HTBI primers with the Qiagen OneStep RT-PCR kit, followed by a second-round multiplex PCR, size selection and purification. TCRdb applied fastp at Q25 and MiXCR to the public reads, then kept only in-frame beta chains. Records with the same CDR3 protein are collapsed into one entry carrying the most frequent genes and DNA. Here the sample has about 740,000 distinct CDR3 sequences; about 44% occur a single time. 44% of the sample lies in the top ten. Sequenced sample: peripheral blood. These receptors were obtained from an adult man with Graves' ophthalmopathy.

This clonotype was observed a single time. The junction departs from the called germline gene at one end, perhaps through a read error. The gene calls are TRBV7-9 and TRBJ1-5, with D possibly TRBD1 on 6 matching bases. The CDR3 length is 14 residues. CDR1 is SEHNR and CDR2 is FQNEAQ in the germline V gene (reference sequence). CDR3 in amino acids: CASSLDRGNQSQHF. The DNA of the CDR3 is TGTGCCAGCAGCTTAGATAGGGGGAATCAGTCCCAGCATTTT.

The chain carries TRBV20-1 and TRBJ2-5; perhaps TRBD2 as D (6 bases). Germline V gene data show CDR1 as DFQATT and CDR2 as SNEGSKA (reference sequence). V was shortened by 6 bases and J by 5 bases, with 22 bases between the two germline ends. This CDR3 spans 15 amino acids. The CDR3 spells CSATTPGANLETQYF. CDR3 nucleotide sequence: TGCAGTGCAACCACGCCGGGAGCTAACCTCGAGACCCAGTACTTC.

This rearrangement joins TRBV12-3 or TRBV12-4 to TRBJ2-5; 7 bases line up with TRBD2. The CDR3 consists of 16 residues. V lost 3 bases, J lost 4 bases, and 11 bases stayed unmatched. The CDR3 loop reads CASSLFGREGTETQYF. The DNA for the CDR3 is TGTGCCAGCAGTTTGTTTGGCAGGGAGGGCACAGAGACCCAGTACTTC.

Only a few counts were recorded for this clonotype. This chain joins TRBV12-3 or TRBV12-4 and TRBJ1-5; D ambiguous. Trimming shortened V by 1 base and J by 5 bases, and 6 bases separated the two germline ends. This CDR3 is 13 amino acids long. This CDR3 is CASSLVRDQPQHF. The CDR3 region has the DNA TGTGCCAGCAGTTTAGTGAGGGATCAGCCCCAGCATTTT.

This clonotype was found a few times. The rearrangement uses TRBV25-1 and TRBJ2-7, with D possibly TRBD1 on 6 matching bases. The CDR3 has 15 amino acids. CDR1 and CDR2 (germline): MGHDK, SYGVNS. V was pared by 5 bases and J by 2 bases, with 16 bases between. The CDR3 sequence is CASSIGQSSPYEQYF. The CDR3 nucleotides read TGTGCCAGCAGTATCGGACAGAGTAGCCCCTACGAGCAGTACTTC.

This clonotype showed up many times. This chain connects TRBV20-1 to TRBJ1-6; D not certain. Trimming took off 4 bases at V and 7 bases at J, with 11 bases between the two ends. The CDR3 is 13 residues long. Germline CDR1 reads DFQATT; CDR2 reads SNEGSKA (reference sequence). In DNA form, the CDR3 reads TGCAGTGCTAAAGAACTTCGGAATTCACCCCTCCACTTT. It is translated as CSAKELRNSPLHF.

This chain joins TRBV25-1 and TRBJ1-6; 9 bases map to TRBD1. Unmatched junction bases numbered 14, after V lost 6 bases and J lost 8 bases. CDR3 length equals 17 residues. Germline V CDR1 and CDR2: MGHDK, SYGVNS. Here the CDR3 DNA reads TGTGCCAGCAGGGGGACAGGGTCTTACCCCGTTGATTCACCCCTCCACTTT. As protein: CASRGTGSYPVDSPLHF.

The rearrangement uses TRBV15 and TRBJ2-7; the D gene is possibly TRBD1 (6 bases). The CDR3 covers 15 residues. Germline CDR1 is LNHNV and CDR2 is YYDKDF (reference sequence). Deletions cut 0 bases from V and 0 bases from J, with 9 bases between. CDR3 nucleotides: TGTGCCACCAGCAGAGAGGGACAAACCTCCTACGAGCAGTACTTC. Translation gives CATSREGQTSYEQYF. The full variable domain, in which reference TRBV15 and TRBJ2-7 provide the parts outside the CDR3, is DAMVIQNPRYQVTQFGKPVTLSCSQTLNHNVMYWYQQKSSQAPKLLFHYYDKDFNNEADTPDNFQSRRPNTSFCFLDIRSPGLGDTAMYLCATSREGQTSYEQYFGPGTRLTVT.

The genes are TRBV12-3 or TRBV12-4 and TRBJ2-7; D gene unclear. V was trimmed by 5 bases and J by 4 bases, leaving 12 bases between them. This CDR3 contains 13 residues. The CDR3 loop is CASSMTPVYEQYF. DNA for the CDR3: TGTGCCAGCAGTATGACTCCGGTGTACGAGCAGTACTTC.